These 21 T cell receptor beta chains originate from one sample sequenced in a study of T cell responses to AZD1222 COVID-19 vaccine. This table comes from immunoSEQ multiplex PCR, and its TCRdb copy is limited to in-frame clones, with some not included. The sample comprises about 70,000 clones, around nine tenths of which are singletons, and roughly 1.2% rests with the top ten. Sequencing was performed on peripheral blood, taken 28 days after the second AZD1222 dose. The receptors derive from an adult who received the AZD1222 COVID-19 vaccine.

A single count supports this clone. The gene calls are TRBV5-1 and TRBJ2-6; D might be TRBD2 (5 bases). Germline V gives CDR1 SGHRS, CDR2 YFSETQ. CDR3 length: 15 amino acids. The V end lost 4 bases, the J end lost 2 bases, and 10 bases lay between the germline ends. In DNA, the CDR3 is TGCGCCAGCAGCCCCCACGGGGCTGGGGCCAACGTCCTGACTTTC. This encodes CASSPHGAGANVLTF. The full variable domain, rest sourced from reference TRBV5-1 and TRBJ2-6, is KAGVTQTPRYLIKTRGQQVTLSCSPISGHRSVSWYQQTPGQGLQFLFEYFSETQRNKGNFPGRFSGRQFSNSRSEMNVSTLELGDSALYLCASSPHGAGANVLTFGAGSRLTVL.

CDR3 nucleotide sequence: TGTGCCAGCAGCTTAACGTTCGCCACAGATACGCAGTATTTT. Its protein product is CASSLTFATDTQYF. The chain is built from TRBV7-3 and TRBJ2-3; D remains unclear. The CDR3 is 14 amino acids. Trimming stripped 0 bases from V and 2 bases from J, with 6 bases between. The germline V gene has CDR1 SGHTA and CDR2 FQGTGA.

V gene TRBV4-1 combines with J gene TRBJ2-1; D may be TRBD2 (5 bases). The CDR3 has 15 amino acids. The germline V and J ends were trimmed by 4 bases and 5 bases, with 15 bases remaining between them. Germline CDR1 and CDR2: MGHRA and YSYEKL. The CDR3 DNA sequence: TGCGCCAGCAGCCTGCTTGGACTGCCGAACAATGAGCAGTTCTTC. It is translated as CASSLLGLPNNEQFF.

V and J are TRBV19 and TRBJ2-6; possible D gene TRBD1, 6 bases. Between the trimmed V and J ends, which lost 7 bases and 4 bases, there was a span of 17 bases. This CDR3 is built from 16 residues. Germline V gives CDR1 LNHDA, CDR2 SQIVND (reference sequence). The CDR3 coding sequence is TGTGCCAGTACCCCCGGGTGGGGACAAGGGGCCAACGTCCTGACTTTC. Translation gives CASTPGWGQGANVLTF.

The rearrangement joins TRBV6-5 to TRBJ1-4; possible D gene TRBD1, 6 bases. The CDR3 is 15 amino acids. Trimming took 5 bases from V and 5 from J, leaving 15 bases between them. CDR1 and CDR2 from the germline V gene are MNHEY and SVGAGI. The CDR3 protein is CASSQGMGLNEKLFF. The CDR3 DNA sequence: TGTGCCAGCAGTCAGGGGATGGGCCTCAATGAAAAACTGTTTTTT.

This chain links TRBV27 with TRBJ1-5; D gene ambiguous. The CDR3 has 14 amino acids. Trimming took 3 bases from V and 2 from J, leaving 8 bases between them. Germline V CDR1 and CDR2: MNHEY, SMNVEV (reference sequence). CDR3 nucleotide sequence: TGTGCCAGCAGTTTCTACGGGGGCAATCAGCCCCAGCATTTT. Amino acids: CASSFYGGNQPQHF.

V gene TRBV9 combines with J gene TRBJ2-7; 9 nucleotides align to TRBD1. This CDR3 is built from 15 residues. The germline V gene encodes CDR1 SGDLS and CDR2 YYNGEE. The junction had 7 bases not matched to a gene; V was cut back by 3 bases and J by 3 bases. CDR3 in amino acids: CASSEGQGQYYEQYF. The CDR3 region has the DNA TGTGCCAGCAGCGAGGGACAGGGCCAATACTACGAGCAGTACTTC.

This clone was recorded once. The chain carries TRBV11-3 and TRBJ2-1; 16 nucleotides agree with TRBD2. The germline V gene encodes CDR1 SGHNT and CDR2 YENEEA. This CDR3 has 16 amino acids. V dropped 5 bases and J dropped 7; count of bases not matched to a gene: 5. CDR3: CASSPGTSGRANEQFF. The CDR3 DNA follows: TGTGCCAGCAGCCCCGGGACTAGCGGGAGGGCTAATGAGCAGTTCTTC. The entire variable domain, with the rest obtained from reference TRBV11-3 and TRBJ2-1, is as follows: EAGVVQSPRYKIIEKKQPVAFWCNPISGHNTLYWYLQNLGQGPELLIRYENEEAVDDSQLPKDRFSAERLKGVDSTLKIQPAELGDSAVYLCASSPGTSGRANEQFFGPGTRLTVL.

V gene TRBV9 combines with J gene TRBJ2-2, with TRBD2 as a possible D gene (6 bases). CDR1 and CDR2 from the germline V gene are SGDLS and YYNGEE. Trimming removed 0 bases at V and 0 bases at J, with 12 bases between. This CDR3 has 17 residues. The CDR3 is CASSVEGSSANTGELFF. For the CDR3, the DNA is TGTGCCAGCAGCGTAGAGGGCTCTAGCGCGAACACCGGGGAGCTGTTTTTT.

A note on this clone: A junction end diverges from the germline sequence, so it may reflect a read error. V is TRBV29-1 and J is TRBJ2-3; D ambiguous. From germline, CDR1 is SQVTM and CDR2 ANQGSEA. This CDR3 region has 13 residues. The CDR3 loop is CSVSGRNTNTQYF. The CDR3 DNA reads as TGCAGCGTTTCCGGACGGAACACAAATACGCAGTATTTT.

Here the CDR3 DNA reads TGTGCCAGCAGTGAAGAGGGAAGGATTTCTGAAGCTTTCTTT. This sequence encodes CASSEEGRISEAFF. The chain couples TRBV2 to TRBJ1-1; D remains ambiguous. The V gene lost 1 base and the J gene lost 6 bases, with 12 bases spanning the gap. Per germline, CDR1 SNHLY and CDR2 FYNNEI. This CDR3 is 14 amino acids long.

The chain combines TRBV6-6 with TRBJ2-6; D possibly corresponds to TRBD1 (5 bases). The CDR3 extends over 15 amino acids. The germline gives CDR1 MNHNY, CDR2 SVGAGI (reference sequence). V was trimmed by 6 bases and J by 4 bases, leaving 13 bases between them. CDR3 in DNA: TGTGCCAGCAGCCCCACAGGTCGCGGGGCCAACGTCCTGACTTTC. Protein: CASSPTGRGANVLTF.

The CDR3 DNA reads as TGTGCCAGCTCACCGTCGGGACTAGCGGGAGATGTGAATACGCAGTATTTT. Its translation is CASSPSGLAGDVNTQYF. The chain uses TRBV18 and TRBJ2-3; TRBD2 agrees at 14 bases. The V gene's germline CDR1 is KGHSH and CDR2 LQKENI. The CDR3 runs to 17 residues. Trimming removed 3 bases from V and 7 bases from J; junction bases left unmatched: 9.

The chain has TRBV29-1 and TRBJ2-3; 10 bases align to TRBD2. This CDR3 region has 13 residues. Trimming took 3 bases from V and 5 from J; bases not matched to a gene: 2. In germline, CDR1 is SQVTM, CDR2 ANQGSEA. The chain's CDR3 is CSVDLAGVDTQYF. CDR3 coding DNA: TGCAGCGTTGATCTAGCGGGAGTAGATACGCAGTATTTT.

The chain is built from TRBV6-6 and TRBJ2-1, with TRBD2 matching over 7 bases. The CDR3 spans 15 residues. Germline CDR1 and CDR2: MNHNY and SVGAGI (reference sequence). Trimming at V came to 5 bases and at J to 4 bases, leaving 8 bases not matched to a gene. The CDR3 loop reads CASSPASGGYNEQFF. CDR3 nucleotide sequence: TGTGCCAGCAGTCCTGCCTCCGGGGGGTACAATGAGCAGTTCTTC.

The gene calls are TRBV4-1 and TRBJ2-1; a weak D match, TRBD2 (6 bases). V lost 1 base and J lost 4, with 23 bases in between. Germline V gene data show CDR1 as MGHRA and CDR2 as YSYEKL. The CDR3 totals 19 residues. The CDR3 protein is CASSQVDPSLLGRYNEQFF. In DNA, the CDR3 is TGCGCCAGCAGCCAAGTTGACCCTAGCCTCCTCGGGAGATACAATGAGCAGTTCTTC.

V gene TRBV6-2 or TRBV6-3 combines with J gene TRBJ1-2; 8 nucleotides agree with TRBD1. The CDR3 consists of 12 residues. The V and J ends lost 5 bases and 8 bases, in that order; junction bases with no gene match: 4. Germline CDR1 reads MNHEY; CDR2 reads SVGEGT. The CDR3 is CASSQGAYGYTF. Written as DNA, the CDR3 is TGTGCCAGCAGTCAGGGGGCGTACGGCTACACCTTC.

The chain is built from TRBV19 and TRBJ2-7, with TRBD1 matching 10 bases. This CDR3 is built from 17 residues. The germline V gene encodes CDR1 LNHDA and CDR2 SQIVND (reference sequence). V trimming: 1 base; J trimming: 3 bases; junction bases outside the gene matches: 9. CDR3 region: CASSIVGLGQGIYEQYF. For the CDR3, the DNA is TGTGCCAGTAGTATAGTGGGGCTGGGACAGGGGATCTACGAGCAGTACTTC.

The rearrangement links TRBV7-9 to TRBJ1-5; TRBD1 is a possible D gene (5 bases). Germline CDR1 reads SEHNR; CDR2 reads FQNEAQ (reference sequence). CDR3 length equals 17 residues. Trimming pared 1 base from V and 3 bases from J, leaving 16 bases between. The CDR3: CASSLEGVGSFNQPQHF. The CDR3 DNA reads TGTGCCAGCAGCTTAGAAGGGGTAGGGAGTTTCAATCAGCCCCAGCATTTT. Filled out from reference TRBV7-9 and TRBJ1-5, the complete variable domain reads DTGVSQNPRHKITKRGQNVTFRCDPISEHNRLYWYRQTLGQGPEFLTYFQNEAQLEKSRLLSDRFSAERPKGSFSTLEIQRTEQGDSAMYLCASSLEGVGSFNQPQHFGDGTRLSIL.

V usage is TRBV2 and J usage is TRBJ1-5, with D unresolved. Germline lookup yields CDR1 SNHLY and CDR2 FYNNEI. V was clipped by 2 bases and J by 1 base, with 9 bases between them. The CDR3 has 15 residues. Written as DNA, the CDR3 is TGTGCCAGCAGTGAAACGGAATCGAGCAATCAGCCCCAGCATTTT. It yields the protein CASSETESSNQPQHF.

Relative to its sample, this clone is medium-sized. The sample carries other DNA sequences with the same CDR3. The CDR3 sequence: CASSYDRGHEQYF. CDR3 nucleotides: TGTGCCAGCAGTTACGACAGGGGGCACGAGCAGTACTTC. The chain links TRBV6-5 to TRBJ2-7; 10 bases map to TRBD1. This CDR3 comprises 13 residues. The germline V gene encodes CDR1 MNHEY and CDR2 SVGAGI. V was pared by 2 bases and J by 5 bases, with 0 bases of the junction left unmatched.